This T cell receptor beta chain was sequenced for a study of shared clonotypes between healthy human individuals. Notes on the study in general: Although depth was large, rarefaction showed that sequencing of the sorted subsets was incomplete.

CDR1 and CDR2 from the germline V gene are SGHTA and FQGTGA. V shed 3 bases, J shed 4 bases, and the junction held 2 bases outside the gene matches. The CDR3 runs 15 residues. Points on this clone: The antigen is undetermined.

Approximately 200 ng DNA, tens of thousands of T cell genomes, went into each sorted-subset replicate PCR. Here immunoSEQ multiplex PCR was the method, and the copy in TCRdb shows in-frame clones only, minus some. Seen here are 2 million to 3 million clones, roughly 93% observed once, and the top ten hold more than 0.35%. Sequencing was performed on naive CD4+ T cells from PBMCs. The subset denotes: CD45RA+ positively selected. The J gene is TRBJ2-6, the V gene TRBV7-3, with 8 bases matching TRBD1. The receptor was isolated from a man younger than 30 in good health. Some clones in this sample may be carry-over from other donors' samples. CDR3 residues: CASSFRGPGANVLTF. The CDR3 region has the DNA TGTGCCAGCAGCTTCAGGGGGCCGGGGGCCAACGTCCTGACTTTC.